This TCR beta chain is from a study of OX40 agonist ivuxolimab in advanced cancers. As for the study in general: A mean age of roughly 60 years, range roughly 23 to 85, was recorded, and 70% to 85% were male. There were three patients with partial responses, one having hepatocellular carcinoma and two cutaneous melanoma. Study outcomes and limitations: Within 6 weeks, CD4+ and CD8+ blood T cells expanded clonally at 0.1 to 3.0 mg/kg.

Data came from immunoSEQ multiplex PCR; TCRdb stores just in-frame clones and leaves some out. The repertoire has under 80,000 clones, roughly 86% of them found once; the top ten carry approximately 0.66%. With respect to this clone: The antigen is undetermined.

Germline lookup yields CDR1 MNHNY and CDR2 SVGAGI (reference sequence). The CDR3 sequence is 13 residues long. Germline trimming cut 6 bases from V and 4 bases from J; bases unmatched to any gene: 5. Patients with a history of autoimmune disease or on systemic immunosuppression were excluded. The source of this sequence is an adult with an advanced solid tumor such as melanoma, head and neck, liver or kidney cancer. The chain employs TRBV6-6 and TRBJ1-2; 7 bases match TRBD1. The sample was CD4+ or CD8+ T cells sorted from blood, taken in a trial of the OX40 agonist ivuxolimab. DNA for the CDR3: TGTGCCAGCAGATTAACAGGGGTCTATGGCTACACCTTC. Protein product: CASRLTGVYGYTF.